This T cell receptor beta chain was identified in a study of cytotoxic CD8 clonotypes in ibrutinib-treated CLL. As for the study in general: Overall, some 25 responses were partial and 2 complete; following median roughly 70 months, approximately 15 patients stayed remitted and about 12 progressed. Response samples were taken after a median about 12 months of treatment, range 6 to 36. Study observations and caveats: Baseline clonality exceeded age-matched healthy donors and tracked circulating CD8+ T-cell counts. An increase in clonality occurred at ibrutinib response, followed by a return toward baseline at progression.

As for this clone: Its specificity is not known.

Profiling relied on immunoSEQ multiplex PCR, and the TCRdb table lists in-frame clones only, not all of them. The sample contains over 100,000 clones, 80% to 90% of which appear only once. CDR3 size: 15 residues. Trimming shortened V by 1 base and J by 0 bases, and 9 bases separated the two germline ends. CDR1 and CDR2 (germline): SGHTA, FQGNSA. Sequenced material: PBMCs, taken after 24 months of ibrutinib treatment. The chain links TRBV7-2 to TRBJ1-1, with D hard to call. This receptor was identified in a human donor with chronic lymphocytic leukemia. CDR3 sequence (DNA): TGTGCCAGCAGCTTAGGGTCGTACATGAACACTGAAGCTTTCTTT. This encodes CASSLGSYMNTEAFF.